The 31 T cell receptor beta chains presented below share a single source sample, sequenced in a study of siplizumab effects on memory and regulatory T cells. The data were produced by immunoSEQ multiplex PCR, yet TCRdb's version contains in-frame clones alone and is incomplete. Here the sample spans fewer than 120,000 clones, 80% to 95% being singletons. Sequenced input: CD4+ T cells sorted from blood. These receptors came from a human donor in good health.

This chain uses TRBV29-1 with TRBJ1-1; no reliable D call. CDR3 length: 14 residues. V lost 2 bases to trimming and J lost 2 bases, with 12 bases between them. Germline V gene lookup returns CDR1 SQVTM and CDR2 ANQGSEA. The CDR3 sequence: CSVENPGFNTEAFF. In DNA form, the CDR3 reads TGCAGCGTTGAAAATCCGGGTTTCAACACTGAAGCTTTCTTT.

For the CDR3, the DNA is TGTGCCAGCTCCCCCGTAAATGAGCAGTTCTTC. It translates to CASSPVNEQFF. The chain couples TRBV18 to TRBJ2-1, with D unclear. Trimming shortened V by 6 bases and J by 7 bases, and 7 bases separated the two germline ends. The CDR3 contains 11 residues. The germline V gene encodes CDR1 KGHSH and CDR2 LQKENI.

CDR3 bases: TGTGCCAGCCGCCTCACTGGGGCCAACGTCCTGACTTTC. It specifies CASRLTGANVLTF. The V and J genes are TRBV5-4 and TRBJ2-6; no firm D call. Germline CDR1 reads SGHNT; CDR2 reads YYREEE (reference sequence). The V and J ends lost 7 bases and 2 bases respectively, with 7 bases between them. This CDR3 region has 13 residues. The complete variable domain, with remaining parts taken from reference TRBV5-4 and TRBJ2-6, reads ETGVTQSPTHLIKTRGQQVTLRCSSQSGHNTVSWYQQALGQGPQFIFQYYREEENGRGNFPPRFSGLQFPNYSSELNVNALELDDSALYLCASRLTGANVLTFGAGSRLTVL.

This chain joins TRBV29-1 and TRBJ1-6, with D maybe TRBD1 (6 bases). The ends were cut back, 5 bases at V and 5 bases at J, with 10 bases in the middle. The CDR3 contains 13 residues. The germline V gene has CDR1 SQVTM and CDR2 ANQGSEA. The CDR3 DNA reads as TGCAGCGTTCAGGGGAAAAATAATTCACCCCTCCACTTT. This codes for CSVQGKNNSPLHF. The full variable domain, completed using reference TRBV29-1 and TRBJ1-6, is SAVISQKPSRDICQRGTSLTIQCQVDSQVTMMFWYRQQPGQSLTLIATANQGSEATYESGFVIDKFPISRPNLTFSTLTVSNMSPEDSSIYLCSVQGKNNSPLHFGNGTRLTVT.

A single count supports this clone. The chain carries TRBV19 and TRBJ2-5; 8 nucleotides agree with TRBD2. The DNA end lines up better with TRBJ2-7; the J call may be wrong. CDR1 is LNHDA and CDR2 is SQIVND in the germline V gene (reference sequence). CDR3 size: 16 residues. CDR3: CASSAPGLEGGYEQYF. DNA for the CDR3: TGTGCCAGTAGTGCGCCGGGACTAGAGGGGGGATACGAGCAGTACTTC.

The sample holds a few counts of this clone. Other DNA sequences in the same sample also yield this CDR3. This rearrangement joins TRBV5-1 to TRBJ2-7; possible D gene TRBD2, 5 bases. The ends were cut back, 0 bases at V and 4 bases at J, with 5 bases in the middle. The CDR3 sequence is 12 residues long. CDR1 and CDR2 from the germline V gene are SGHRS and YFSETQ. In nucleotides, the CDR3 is TGCGCCAGCAGCTTGGGCGGGTACGAGCAGTACTTC. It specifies CASSLGGYEQYF.

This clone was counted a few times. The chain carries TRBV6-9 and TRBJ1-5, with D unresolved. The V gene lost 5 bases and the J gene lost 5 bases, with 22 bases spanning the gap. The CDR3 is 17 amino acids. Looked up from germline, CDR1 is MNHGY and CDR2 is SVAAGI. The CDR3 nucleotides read TGTGCCAGCAGTCCCTTTATCCCCCCCGACAAATATCAGCCCCAGCATTTT. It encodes CASSPFIPPDKYQPQHF.

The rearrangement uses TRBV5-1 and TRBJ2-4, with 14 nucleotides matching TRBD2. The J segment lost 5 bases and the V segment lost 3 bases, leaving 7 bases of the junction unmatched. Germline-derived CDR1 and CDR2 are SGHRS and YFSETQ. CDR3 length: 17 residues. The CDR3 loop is CASSWFPTSGGENIQYF. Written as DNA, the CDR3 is TGCGCCAGCAGCTGGTTCCCGACTAGCGGGGGGGAAAACATTCAGTACTTC.

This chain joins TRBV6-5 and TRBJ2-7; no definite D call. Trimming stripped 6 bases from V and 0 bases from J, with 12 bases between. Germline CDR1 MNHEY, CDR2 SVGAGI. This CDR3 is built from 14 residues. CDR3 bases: TGTGCCAGCAGCCAGTCGGCCAGCTCCTACGAGCAGTACTTC. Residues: CASSQSASSYEQYF.

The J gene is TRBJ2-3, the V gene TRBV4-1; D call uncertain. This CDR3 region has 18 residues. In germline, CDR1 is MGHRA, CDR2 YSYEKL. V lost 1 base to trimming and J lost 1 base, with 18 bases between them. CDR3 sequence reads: CASSQGDMGFRGTDTQYF. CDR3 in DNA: TGCGCCAGCAGCCAAGGGGATATGGGTTTTCGGGGCACAGATACGCAGTATTTT.

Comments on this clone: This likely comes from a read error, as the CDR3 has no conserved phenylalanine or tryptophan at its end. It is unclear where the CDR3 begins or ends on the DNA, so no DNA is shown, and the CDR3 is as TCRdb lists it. This chain's CDR3 is CASSETASMRLL. The chain has TRBV6-1 and TRBJ2-7; no DNA check was done on the table's D call, TRBD2. The CDR3 is 12 residues long, counting both termini. Germline CDR1 MNHNS, CDR2 SASEGT.

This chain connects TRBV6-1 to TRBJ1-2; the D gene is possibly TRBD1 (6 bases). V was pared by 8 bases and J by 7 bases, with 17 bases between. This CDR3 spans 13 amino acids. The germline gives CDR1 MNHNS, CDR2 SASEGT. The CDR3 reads CASRGAGEFGYTF. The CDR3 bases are TGTGCCAGCCGCGGGGCAGGGGAATTTGGCTACACCTTC.

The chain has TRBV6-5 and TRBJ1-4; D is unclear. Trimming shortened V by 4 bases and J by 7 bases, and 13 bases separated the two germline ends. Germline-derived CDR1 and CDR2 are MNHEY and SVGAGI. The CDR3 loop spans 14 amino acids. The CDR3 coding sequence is TGTGCCAGCAGTTCTCAGCCCTGGGCTGAAAAACTGTTTTTT. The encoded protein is CASSSQPWAEKLFF.

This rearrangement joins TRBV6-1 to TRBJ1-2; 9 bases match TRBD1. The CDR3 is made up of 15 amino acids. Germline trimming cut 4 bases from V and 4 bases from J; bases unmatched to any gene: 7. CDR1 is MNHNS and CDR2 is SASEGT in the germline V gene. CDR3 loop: CASSVETGGGYGYTF. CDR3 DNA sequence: TGTGCCAGCAGTGTGGAGACAGGGGGGGGCTATGGCTACACCTTC.

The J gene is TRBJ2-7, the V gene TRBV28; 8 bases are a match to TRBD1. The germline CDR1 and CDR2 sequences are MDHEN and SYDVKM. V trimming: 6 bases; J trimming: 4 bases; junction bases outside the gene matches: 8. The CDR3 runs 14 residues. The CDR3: CASRRPGGAYEQYF. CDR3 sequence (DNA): TGTGCCAGCAGACGCCCAGGGGGCGCATACGAGCAGTACTTC. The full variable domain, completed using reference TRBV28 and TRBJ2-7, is DVKVTQSSRYLVKRTGEKVFLECVQDMDHENMFWYRQDPGLGLRLIYFSYDVKMKEKGDIPEGYSVSREKKERFSLILESASTNQTSMYLCASRRPGGAYEQYFGPGTRLTVT.

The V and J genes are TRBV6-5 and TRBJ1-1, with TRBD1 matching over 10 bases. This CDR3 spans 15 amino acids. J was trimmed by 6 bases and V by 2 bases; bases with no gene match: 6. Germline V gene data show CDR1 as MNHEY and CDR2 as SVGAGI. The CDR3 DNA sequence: TGTGCCAGCAGTTACCAAGGACAGGGGGAACCTGAAGCTTTCTTT. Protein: CASSYQGQGEPEAFF.

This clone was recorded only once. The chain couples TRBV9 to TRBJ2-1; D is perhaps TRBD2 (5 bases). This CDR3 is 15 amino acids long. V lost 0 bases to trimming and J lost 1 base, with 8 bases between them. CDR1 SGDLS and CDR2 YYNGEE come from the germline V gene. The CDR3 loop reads CASSVGVASYNEQFF. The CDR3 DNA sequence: TGTGCCAGCAGCGTAGGGGTAGCGTCCTACAATGAGCAGTTCTTC.

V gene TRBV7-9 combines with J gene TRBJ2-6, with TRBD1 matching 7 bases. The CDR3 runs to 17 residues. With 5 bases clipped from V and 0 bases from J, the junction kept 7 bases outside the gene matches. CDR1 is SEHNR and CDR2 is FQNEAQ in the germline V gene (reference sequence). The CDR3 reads CASSATGLSSGANVLTF. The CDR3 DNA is TGTGCCAGCAGCGCGACAGGGCTTAGCTCTGGGGCCAACGTCCTGACTTTC.

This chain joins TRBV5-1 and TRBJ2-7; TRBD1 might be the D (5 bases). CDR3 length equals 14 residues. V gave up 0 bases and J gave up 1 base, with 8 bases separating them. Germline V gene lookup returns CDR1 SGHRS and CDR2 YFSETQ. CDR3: CASSLVQGSYEQYF. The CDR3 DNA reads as TGCGCCAGCAGCTTGGTGCAGGGATCCTACGAGCAGTACTTC.

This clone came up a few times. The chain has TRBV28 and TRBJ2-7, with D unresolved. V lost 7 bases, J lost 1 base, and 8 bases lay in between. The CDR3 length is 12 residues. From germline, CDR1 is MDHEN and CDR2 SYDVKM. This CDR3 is CASTSGSYEQYF. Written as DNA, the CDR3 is TGTGCCAGCACCTCCGGGTCCTACGAGCAGTACTTC.

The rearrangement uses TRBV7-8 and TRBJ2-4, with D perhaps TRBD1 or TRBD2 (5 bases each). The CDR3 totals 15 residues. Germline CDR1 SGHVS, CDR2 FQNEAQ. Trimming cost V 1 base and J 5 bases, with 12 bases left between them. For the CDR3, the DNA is TGTGCCAGCAGCTTAGGCCCTAGGGGAGAAAACATTCAGTACTTC. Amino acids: CASSLGPRGENIQYF. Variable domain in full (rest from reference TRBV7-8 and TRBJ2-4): GAGVSQSPRYKVAKRGQDVALRCDPISGHVSLFWYQQALGQGPEFLTYFQNEAQLDKSGLPSDRFFAERPEGSVSTLKIQRTQQEDSAVYLCASSLGPRGENIQYFGAGTRLSVL.

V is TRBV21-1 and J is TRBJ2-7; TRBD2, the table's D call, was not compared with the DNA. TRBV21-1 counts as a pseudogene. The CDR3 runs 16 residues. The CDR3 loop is CASSKVGTSGTYEQYF. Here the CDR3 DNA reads TGTGCCAGCAGCAAAGTGGGGACTAGCGGGACCTACGAGCAGTACTTC.

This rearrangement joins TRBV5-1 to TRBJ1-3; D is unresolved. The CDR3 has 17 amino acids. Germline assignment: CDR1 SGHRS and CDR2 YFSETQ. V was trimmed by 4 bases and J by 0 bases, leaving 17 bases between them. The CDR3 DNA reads TGCGCCAGCAGCCCGGGAGCCGGATCAGACTCTGGAAACACCATATATTTT. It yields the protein CASSPGAGSDSGNTIYF.

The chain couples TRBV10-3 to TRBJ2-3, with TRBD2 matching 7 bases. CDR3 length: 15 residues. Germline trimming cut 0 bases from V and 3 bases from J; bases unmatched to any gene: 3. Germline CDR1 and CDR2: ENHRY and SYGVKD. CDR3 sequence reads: CAISESSGWTDTQYF. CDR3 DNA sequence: TGTGCCATCAGTGAGTCTAGCGGGTGGACAGATACGCAGTATTTT.

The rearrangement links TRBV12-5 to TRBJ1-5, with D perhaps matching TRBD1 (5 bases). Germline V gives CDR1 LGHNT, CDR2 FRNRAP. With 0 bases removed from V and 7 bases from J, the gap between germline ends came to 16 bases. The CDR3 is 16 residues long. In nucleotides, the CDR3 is TGTGCTAGTGGTTTGGTACTCGGCAGGGAAGGCCAGCCCCAGCATTTT. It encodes CASGLVLGREGQPQHF.

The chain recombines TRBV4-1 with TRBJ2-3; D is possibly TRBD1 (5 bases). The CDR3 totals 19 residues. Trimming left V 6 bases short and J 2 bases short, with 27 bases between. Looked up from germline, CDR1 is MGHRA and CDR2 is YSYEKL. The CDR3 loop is CASRSLKGPRLGHTDTQYF. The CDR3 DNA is TGCGCCAGCAGATCTCTAAAGGGGCCTCGCCTAGGTCACACAGATACGCAGTATTTT.

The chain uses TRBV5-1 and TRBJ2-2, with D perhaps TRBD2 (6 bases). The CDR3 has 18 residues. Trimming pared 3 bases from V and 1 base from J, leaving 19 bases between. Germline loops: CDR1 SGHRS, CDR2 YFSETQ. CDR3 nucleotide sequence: TGCGCCAGCAGCTCGAGCGGGTTAGGGCTTCTGAACACCGGGGAGCTGTTTTTT. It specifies CASSSSGLGLLNTGELFF.

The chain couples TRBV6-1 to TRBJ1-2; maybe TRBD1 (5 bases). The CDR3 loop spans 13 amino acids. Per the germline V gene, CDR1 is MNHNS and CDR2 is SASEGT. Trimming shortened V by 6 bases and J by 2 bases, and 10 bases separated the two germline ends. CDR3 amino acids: CASRGTVNYGYTF. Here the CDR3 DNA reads TGTGCCAGCAGGGGGACGGTAAACTATGGCTACACCTTC.

CDR3: CASSNAGGPETQYF. The CDR3 DNA sequence: TGTGCCAGCAGTAATGCGGGGGGGCCGGAGACCCAGTACTTC. This chain joins TRBV25-1 and TRBJ2-5; 9 bases map to TRBD2. This CDR3 region has 14 residues. The germline gives CDR1 MGHDK, CDR2 SYGVNS. V shed 5 bases, J shed 5 bases, and the junction held 6 bases outside the gene matches.

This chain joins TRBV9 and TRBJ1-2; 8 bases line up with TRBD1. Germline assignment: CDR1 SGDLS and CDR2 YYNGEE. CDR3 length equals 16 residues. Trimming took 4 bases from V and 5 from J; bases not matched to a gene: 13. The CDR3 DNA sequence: TGTGCCAGCAGCCCCCCCAACGGACAGGGAGTATATGGCTACACCTTC. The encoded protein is CASSPPNGQGVYGYTF.

The chain's CDR3 is CASSQLFGTSGNTIYF. The CDR3, as DNA: TGCGCCAGCAGCCAACTCTTCGGGACCTCTGGAAACACCATATATTTT. V gene TRBV4-1 combines with J gene TRBJ1-3; the D gene is possibly TRBD1 (5 bases). In germline, CDR1 is MGHRA, CDR2 YSYEKL. This CDR3 is 16 amino acids long. With 2 bases removed from V and 0 bases from J, the gap between germline ends came to 11 bases.